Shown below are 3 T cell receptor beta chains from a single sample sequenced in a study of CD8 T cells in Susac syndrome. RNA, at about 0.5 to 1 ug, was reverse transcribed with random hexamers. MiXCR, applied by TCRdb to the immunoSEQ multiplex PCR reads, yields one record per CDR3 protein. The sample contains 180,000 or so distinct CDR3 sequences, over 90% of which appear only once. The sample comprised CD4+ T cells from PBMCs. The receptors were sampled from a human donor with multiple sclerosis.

CDR3 coding DNA: TGTGCCACCAGCGACGAGAGCGGTCACCATTTTGATGGCTACACCTTC. It specifies CATSDESGHHFDGYTF. The gene calls are TRBV24-1 and TRBJ1-2; no reliable D call. The CDR3 consists of 16 residues. CDR1 KGHDR and CDR2 SFDVKD come from the germline V gene. Trimming removed 7 bases at V and 6 bases at J, with 23 bases between.

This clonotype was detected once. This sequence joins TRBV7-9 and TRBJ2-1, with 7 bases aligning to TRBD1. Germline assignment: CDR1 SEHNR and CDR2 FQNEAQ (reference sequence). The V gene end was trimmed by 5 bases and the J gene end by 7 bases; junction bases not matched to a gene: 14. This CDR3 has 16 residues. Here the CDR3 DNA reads TGTGCCAGCAGCGACTTCGGGACAGCCTTTGGGAATGAGCAGTTCTTC. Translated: CASSDFGTAFGNEQFF.

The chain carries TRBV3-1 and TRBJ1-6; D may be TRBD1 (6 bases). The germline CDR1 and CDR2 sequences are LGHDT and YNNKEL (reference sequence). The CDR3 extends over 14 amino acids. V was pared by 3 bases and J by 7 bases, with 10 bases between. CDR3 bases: TGTGCCAGCAGCCAGTATCAGGGGAATTCACCCCTCCACTTT. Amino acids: CASSQYQGNSPLHF.